The subject of this entry is one TCR beta chain. Its specificity is unknown. The source of the sample is a study of vaccination and CD4 T cells after COVID-19. Study as a whole: From HCoV-229E, HCoV-OC43, HCoV-NL63 and SARS-CoV-2, overlapping spike peptides were used to stimulate the cells.

Deletions cut 3 bases from V and 9 bases from J, with 24 bases between. The CDR3 runs 17 residues. The study sequenced cultured CD4+ T cell DNA using the Oncomine TCR Beta short-read assay. In this case, cultured CD4+ T cells provided the extracted genomic DNA. Each CDR3 protein is one row after TCRdb ran MiXCR on the PCR reads. Of some 9,700 distinct CDR3 sequences listed, about 35% were seen once; the top ten hold approximately 15%. Treatment: approximately 11-day PBMC culture with coronavirus spike peptide pools or control peptides (ViraFEST assay). Gathering of the CD4+ T cells, from the unexposed donor, took place before the COVID-19 pandemic (2011-2018). After being plated at two million per well, PBMCs were cultured with about 10 IU/ml IL-2 and about 10 ug/ml peptide pools.

The TCR comes from a human donor in good health. The sequencing input was CD4+ T cells from blood, cultured in vitro. The chain joins TRBV23-1 to TRBJ2-1; the D is unclear. TRBV23-1 is an ORF for which the function is uncertain. The CDR3 protein is CASSHLSSRVVSGEQFF. CDR3 DNA: TGCGCCAGCAGTCACCTTAGTTCCCGAGTAGTGTCGGGTGAGCAGTTCTTC.